One sample yielded the 15 T cell receptor beta chains listed below, sequenced in a study of shared T cell receptors in the human thymus. The assay was immunoSEQ multiplex PCR, and TCRdb's table has in-frame clones only and misses some. The sample shows hundreds of thousands of clones, 70% to 90% of them seen only once. This same sample was also part of a study on human thymus T cells.

The sequenced sample consisted of thymocytes. The receptor set was obtained from a girl under three years old with a congenital heart defect.

The chain uses TRBV11-3 and TRBJ2-2; TRBD2 agrees at 14 bases. Germline CDR1 is SGHNT and CDR2 is YENEEA. Losses at the gene ends were 0 bases for V and 7 bases for J; bases not matched to a gene: 1. The length of the CDR3 is 16 residues. CDR3 amino acids: CASSLEGTSGGGELFF. Written as DNA, the CDR3 is TGTGCCAGCAGCTTAGAGGGGACTAGCGGGGGCGGGGAGCTGTTTTTT.

The rearrangement links TRBV6-5 to TRBJ2-2, with TRBD1 matching 8 bases. The germline gives CDR1 MNHEY, CDR2 SVGAGI. Trimming removed 0 bases from V and 6 bases from J; junction bases left unmatched: 6. This CDR3 is 16 amino acids long. This chain's CDR3 is CASSYSLPGGSGELFF. CDR3 coding DNA: TGTGCCAGCAGTTACTCATTGCCAGGGGGCTCCGGGGAGCTGTTTTTT.

This sequence joins TRBV6-5 and TRBJ1-1; D possibly corresponds to TRBD1 (5 bases). This CDR3 is 13 amino acids long. Germline values: CDR1 MNHEY, CDR2 SVGAGI. Trimming cost V 8 bases and J 2 bases, with 12 bases left between them. CDR3 nucleotide sequence: TGTGCCAGCGGGGGGGTACGAAACACTGAAGCTTTCTTT. It yields the protein CASGGVRNTEAFF.

Only one count was recorded for this clone. V and J are TRBV29-1 and TRBJ1-1; tentatively, D is TRBD1 (6 bases). Trimming shortened V by 8 bases and J by 10 bases, and 17 bases separated the two germline ends. Looked up from germline, CDR1 is SQVTM and CDR2 is ANQGSEA. The CDR3 extends over 11 amino acids. For the CDR3, the DNA is TGCAGCACGGGGAACAGGGTTGGAGCTTTCTTT. This sequence encodes CSTGNRVGAFF.

This chain uses TRBV28 with TRBJ1-2; TRBD1 matches 7 bases. Trimming removed 5 bases from V and 6 bases from J; junction bases left unmatched: 15. The germline CDR1 and CDR2 sequences are MDHEN and SYDVKM. The CDR3 totals 16 residues. The DNA for the CDR3 is TGTGCCAGCAGTCCCCAGCCGGAAACCGGGACAGATGGCTACACCTTC. Protein sequence: CASSPQPETGTDGYTF.

The J gene is TRBJ1-2, the V gene TRBV7-9, with a tentative D call TRBD1 (5 bases). Germline lookup yields CDR1 SEHNR and CDR2 FQNEAQ (reference sequence). The CDR3 has 15 residues. Trimming took 0 bases from V and 4 from J, leaving 12 bases between them. The CDR3 reads CASSLAGGRTYGYTF. The CDR3 nucleotides are TGTGCCAGCAGCTTAGCCGGGGGTAGAACCTATGGCTACACCTTC.

CDR3 coding DNA: TGCGCCAGCAGCATTGGCCCACCGGCGGGGGTTTTTAACACTGAAGCTTTCTTT. Encoded protein: CASSIGPPAGVFNTEAFF. V and J are TRBV5-1 and TRBJ1-1; TRBD1 is a possible D gene (5 bases). With 4 bases removed from V and 2 bases from J, the gap between germline ends came to 24 bases. The CDR3 runs 18 residues. CDR1 SGHRS and CDR2 YFSETQ come from the germline V gene.

This clone was detected a few times. The chain employs TRBV5-6 and TRBJ1-2, with 10 bases matching TRBD1. Unmatched junction bases numbered 4, after V lost 0 bases and J lost 2 bases. CDR1 and CDR2 (germline): SGHDT, YYEEEE. The CDR3 covers 16 residues. The CDR3 sequence is CASSLAKGQGNYGYTF. CDR3 sequence (DNA): TGTGCCAGCAGCTTGGCCAAGGGACAGGGGAACTATGGCTACACCTTC. The full variable domain, completed using reference TRBV5-6 and TRBJ1-2, is DAGVTQSPTHLIKTRGQQVTLRCSPKSGHDTVSWYQQALGQGPQFIFQYYEEEERQRGNFPDRFSGHQFPNYSSELNVNALLLGDSALYLCASSLAKGQGNYGYTFGSGTRLTVV.

This clone appeared once. V usage is TRBV5-1 and J usage is TRBJ2-7; the match to TRBD1 covers 8 bases. V was pared by 4 bases and J by 4 bases, with 4 bases of the junction left unmatched. Germline CDR1 reads SGHRS; CDR2 reads YFSETQ. The CDR3 is 13 residues long. The CDR3 sequence: CASSRHRGYEQYF. CDR3 nucleotides: TGCGCCAGCAGCCGCCACAGGGGGTACGAGCAGTACTTC. Full variable domain (outside the CDR3, taken from reference TRBV5-1 and TRBJ2-7): KAGVTQTPRYLIKTRGQQVTLSCSPISGHRSVSWYQQTPGQGLQFLFEYFSETQRNKGNFPGRFSGRQFSNSRSEMNVSTLELGDSALYLCASSRHRGYEQYFGPGTRLTVT.

V and J are TRBV20-1 and TRBJ2-7, with D perhaps matching TRBD2 (7 bases). Germline V gene data show CDR1 as DFQATT and CDR2 as SNEGSKA (reference sequence). The CDR3 sequence is 11 residues long. V lost 8 bases to trimming and J lost 6 bases, with 14 bases between them. The CDR3 here is CSRGGLAEQYF. The CDR3 nucleotides are TGCAGTAGGGGGGGCTTAGCCGAGCAGTACTTC.

This chain links TRBV27 with TRBJ1-4, with 7 nucleotides matching TRBD1. Germline V CDR1 and CDR2: MNHEY, SMNVEV (reference sequence). V gave up 5 bases and J gave up 5 bases; unmatched junction bases: 20. The CDR3 spans 19 residues. The CDR3 bases are TGTGCCAGCAGTCCGAATCCTAGGACAGGAGAACTATCAAATGAAAAACTGTTTTTT. It encodes CASSPNPRTGELSNEKLFF.

The chain links TRBV5-1 to TRBJ2-7; 8 nucleotides match TRBD1. Germline V lookup: CDR1 SGHRS, CDR2 YFSETQ. The CDR3 has 15 amino acids. V lost 4 bases to trimming and J lost 7 bases; unmatched junction nucleotides: 13. CDR3 sequence reads: CASSLWTGWLWEQYF. CDR3 nucleotide sequence: TGCGCCAGCAGCCTGTGGACAGGGTGGTTGTGGGAGCAGTACTTC. Based on the CDR3 plus reference TRBV5-1 and TRBJ2-7, the full variable domain is KAGVTQTPRYLIKTRGQQVTLSCSPISGHRSVSWYQQTPGQGLQFLFEYFSETQRNKGNFPGRFSGRQFSNSRSEMNVSTLELGDSALYLCASSLWTGWLWEQYFGPGTRLTVT.

The chain recombines TRBV29-1 with TRBJ1-2; D gene unclear. Germline V gene sequence: CDR1 SQVTM, CDR2 ANQGSEA. Trimming took off 4 bases at V and 3 bases at J, with 21 bases between the two ends. The CDR3 runs to 16 residues. The CDR3: CSVGGLMPRTYYGYTF. In DNA form, the CDR3 reads TGCAGCGTTGGCGGCTTGATGCCAAGAACATACTATGGCTACACCTTC.

The gene calls are TRBV15 and TRBJ1-1; D is uncertain. CDR3 length: 17 amino acids. CDR1 is LNHNV and CDR2 is YYDKDF in the germline V gene (reference sequence). The V end was cut by 1 base, the J end by 3 bases, with 18 bases between. The CDR3 loop reads CATSRASGYSRDTEAFF. The DNA for the CDR3 is TGTGCCACCAGCAGAGCTTCGGGGTATTCAAGGGACACTGAAGCTTTCTTT.

J is TRBJ1-2 and V is TRBV6-5, with TRBD1 as a possible D gene (6 bases). Between the trimmed V and J ends, which lost 8 bases and 3 bases, there was a span of 13 bases. The CDR3 is 13 residues long. Germline V CDR1 and CDR2: MNHEY, SVGAGI. The CDR3 DNA reads TGTGCCAGCCGGGTCCAGGGGCACTATGGCTACACCTTC. It codes for CASRVQGHYGYTF.